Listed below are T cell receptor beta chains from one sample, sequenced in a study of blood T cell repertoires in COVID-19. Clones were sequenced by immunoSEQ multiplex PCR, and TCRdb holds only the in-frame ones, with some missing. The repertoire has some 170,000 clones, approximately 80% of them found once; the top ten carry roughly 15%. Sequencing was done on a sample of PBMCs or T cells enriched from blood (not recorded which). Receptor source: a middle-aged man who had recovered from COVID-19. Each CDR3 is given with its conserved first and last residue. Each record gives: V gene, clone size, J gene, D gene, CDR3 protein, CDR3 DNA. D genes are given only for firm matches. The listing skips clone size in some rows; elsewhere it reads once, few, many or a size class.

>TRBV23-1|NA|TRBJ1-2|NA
CASTPGHRRGYTF
TGCGCCAGCACCCCGGGACATCGGCGGGGCTACACCTTC
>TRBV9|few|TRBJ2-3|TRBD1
CASSVLGTGPTDTQYF
TGTGCCAGCAGCGTATTAGGGACAGGGCCCACAGATACGCAGTATTTT
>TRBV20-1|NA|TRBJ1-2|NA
CSASEGYYTF
TGCAGTGCGTCGGAGGGCTACTACACCTTC
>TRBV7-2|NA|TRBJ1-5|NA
CASSRGIWSNQPQHF
TGTGCCAGCAGCCGGGGTATTTGGAGCAATCAGCCCCAGCATTTT
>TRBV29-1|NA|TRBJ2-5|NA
CSADRNQETQYF
TGCAGCGCGGACAGAAACCAAGAGACCCAGTACTTC
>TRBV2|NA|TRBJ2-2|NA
CASRGPGEHTGELFF
TGTGCCAGCAGAGGCCCAGGGGAGCACACCGGGGAGCTGTTTTTT
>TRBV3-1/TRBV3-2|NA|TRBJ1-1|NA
CASSQGGQISGTEAFF
TGTGCCAGCAGCCAAGGAGGACAGATATCGGGTACTGAAGCTTTCTTT
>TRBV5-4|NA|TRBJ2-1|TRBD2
CASSLASGTSGGGVNEQFF
TGTGCCAGCAGCTTGGCCTCCGGGACTAGCGGGGGAGGAGTCAATGAGCAGTTCTTC
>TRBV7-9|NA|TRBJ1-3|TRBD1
CASSLSGTVHSGNTIYF
TGTGCCAGCAGCTTAAGTGGGACAGTTCACTCTGGAAACACCATATATTTT
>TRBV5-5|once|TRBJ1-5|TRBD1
CASSPRTGGNQPQHF
TGTGCCAGCAGCCCAAGGACAGGAGGAAATCAGCCCCAGCATTTT
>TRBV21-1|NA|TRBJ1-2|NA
CASSKAGQELYGYTF
TGTGCCAGCAGCAAAGCGGGACAGGAGTTATATGGCTACACCTTC
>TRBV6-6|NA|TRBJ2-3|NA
CASNWGVGTDTQYF
TGTGCCAGCAACTGGGGGGTCGGAACAGATACGCAGTATTTT
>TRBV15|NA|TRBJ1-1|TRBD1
CATSRDRQGGAFF
TGTGCCACCAGCAGAGATCGACAGGGGGGAGCTTTCTTT
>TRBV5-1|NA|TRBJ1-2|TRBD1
CASSSWGTGPNGYTF
TGCGCCAGCAGCTCCTGGGGGACAGGGCCAAATGGCTACACCTTC
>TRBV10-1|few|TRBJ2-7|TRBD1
CASSESRGLAGEQYF
TGCGCCAGCAGTGAAAGTAGGGGGCTTGCGGGCGAGCAGTACTTC
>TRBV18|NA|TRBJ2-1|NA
CASSARRTAENEQFF
TGTGCCAGCTCGGCCCGACGCACAGCGGAGAATGAGCAGTTCTTC
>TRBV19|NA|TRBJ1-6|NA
CASMNGRSYNSPLHF
TGTGCCAGTATGAACGGTCGCTCCTATAATTCACCCCTCCACTTT